A selection of T cell receptor beta chains follows, all from one sample in a study of T cell responses to AZD1222 COVID-19 vaccine. Clones were sequenced by immunoSEQ multiplex PCR, and TCRdb holds only the in-frame ones, with some missing. The table includes about 110,000 clones, around 95% detected once. Sequencing used peripheral blood, obtained on day 0 of AZD1222 vaccination. The receptors derive from an adult in good health. Both conserved end residues are part of each CDR3. D genes are given only for firm matches. Expanded clones get a size class; other rows say once, few or many, or leave the size out.

TRBV6-5,-,-,TRBJ1-6,CASSFAAGVASPLHF,TGTGCCAGCAGTTTTGCGGCAGGGGTGGCTTCACCCCTCCACTTT
TRBV6-1,-,-,TRBJ2-7,CASRTGVVDEQYF,TGTGCCAGCAGGACTGGTGTGGTGGACGAGCAGTACTTC
TRBV28,-,-,TRBJ1-5,CASSSREGVVPQHF,TGTGCCAGCAGTTCCCGGGAGGGAGTGGTGCCCCAGCATTTT
TRBV7-3,-,TRBD1,TRBJ1-2,CASSRGGDGGYTF,TGTGCCAGCAGCCGAGGGGGCGATGGGGGCTACACCTTC
TRBV27,-,-,TRBJ1-6,CASSVQGWNSPLHF,TGTGCCAGCAGTGTCCAGGGTTGGAATTCACCCCTCCACTTT
TRBV12-5,-,TRBD2,TRBJ2-3,CASAKALGLAGKAQDTDTQYF,TGTGCTAGTGCAAAAGCACTCGGGCTAGCGGGGAAAGCACAGGACACAGATACGCAGTATTTT
TRBV3-1/TRBV3-2,-,-,TRBJ2-7,CASSQGAQGLGEQYF,TGTGCCAGCAGCCAGGGGGCCCAGGGATTGGGGGAGCAGTACTTC
TRBV18,few,TRBD1,TRBJ2-4,CASSAGTEYGLAKNIQYF,TGTGCCAGCTCAGCCGGGACAGAGTACGGGTTGGCCAAAAACATTCAGTACTTC
TRBV7-9,few,-,TRBJ1-1,CASSLEGITEAFF,TGTGCCAGCAGCTTAGAGGGAATCACTGAAGCTTTCTTT
TRBV5-1,-,TRBD2,TRBJ2-5,CASSFLAGRQETQYF,TGCGCCAGCAGCTTTTTAGCGGGGCGCCAAGAGACCCAGTACTTC
TRBV27,-,-,TRBJ2-2,CASSPGANTGELFF,TGTGCCAGCAGTCCCGGGGCGAACACCGGGGAGCTGTTTTTT
TRBV7-3,-,TRBD2,TRBJ2-7,CASSLTATSVYEQYF,TGTGCCAGCAGCTTAACTGCGACTAGCGTCTACGAGCAGTACTTC
TRBV28,once,-,TRBJ1-1,CAILGRMNTEAFF,TGTGCCATCTTGGGACGCATGAACACTGAAGCTTTCTTT
TRBV20-1,-,-,TRBJ1-4,CSASWASGDGKLFF,TGCAGTGCTAGTTGGGCCTCCGGGGACGGAAAACTGTTTTTT
TRBV6-5,-,-,TRBJ2-5,CASSYGPDQETQYF,TGTGCCAGCAGTTACGGGCCAGATCAAGAGACCCAGTACTTC
TRBV2,-,-,TRBJ1-5,CASSEGGLPGRPQHF,TGTGCCAGCAGTGAAGGGGGACTGCCGGGCCGACCCCAGCATTTT
TRBV7-9,-,-,TRBJ2-7,CASSLGGNSYEQYF,TGTGCCAGCAGCTTAGGTGGGAACTCCTACGAGCAGTACTTC
TRBV7-3,-,-,TRBJ2-3,CASSPPGGDTQYF,TGTGCCAGCAGCCCGCCTGGGGGGGATACGCAGTATTTT
TRBV19,once,TRBD2,TRBJ2-5,CASSPGLAGEETQYF,TGTGCCAGTAGCCCGGGACTAGCGGGGGAAGAGACCCAGTACTTC
TRBV20-1,-,-,TRBJ2-2,CSASSQPNTGELFF,TGCAGTGCTAGTAGTCAGCCGAACACCGGGGAGCTGTTTTTT
TRBV4-3,few,-,TRBJ1-2,CASSQDPSGTQPPKGYTF,TGCGCCAGCAGCCAAGATCCTTCCGGGACACAGCCCCCCAAAGGCTACACCTTC
TRBV28,-,-,TRBJ1-1,CASTSSIGAGETEAFF,TGTGCCAGCACCTCTTCAATTGGGGCAGGGGAAACTGAAGCTTTCTTT
TRBV24-1,-,TRBD1,TRBJ2-7,CATNTGTGGIPTLDYEQYF,TGTGCCACGAATACCGGGACAGGGGGTATCCCTACCCTCGATTACGAGCAGTACTTC
TRBV12-3/TRBV12-4,-,-,TRBJ1-6,CASRGGESPLHF,TGTGCCAGCCGCGGGGGGGAATCACCCCTCCACTTT
TRBV11-3,once,TRBD2,TRBJ2-1,CASSIGTSGLSEQFF,TGTGCCAGCAGCATCGGGACTAGCGGACTAAGTGAGCAGTTCTTC
TRBV6-5,-,-,TRBJ1-1,CASNTLPAGPEAFF,TGTGCCAGCAATACCCTCCCCGCCGGGCCTGAAGCTTTCTTT